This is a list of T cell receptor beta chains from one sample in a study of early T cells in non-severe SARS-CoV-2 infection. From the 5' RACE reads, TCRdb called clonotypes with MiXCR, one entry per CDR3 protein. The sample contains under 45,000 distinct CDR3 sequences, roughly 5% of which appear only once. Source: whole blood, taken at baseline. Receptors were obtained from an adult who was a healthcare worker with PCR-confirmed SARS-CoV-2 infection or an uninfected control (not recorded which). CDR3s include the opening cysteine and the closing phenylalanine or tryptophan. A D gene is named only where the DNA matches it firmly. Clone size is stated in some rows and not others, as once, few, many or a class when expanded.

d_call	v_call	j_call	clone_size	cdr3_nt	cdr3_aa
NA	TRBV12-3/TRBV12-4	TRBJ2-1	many	TGTGCCAGCATTTTTTCGGGGCGGAGTGAGCAGTTCTTC	CASIFSGRSEQFF
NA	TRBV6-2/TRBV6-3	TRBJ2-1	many	TGTGCCAGCAGACCCTCCAGCACCGACTACAATGAGCAGTTCTTC	CASRPSSTDYNEQFF
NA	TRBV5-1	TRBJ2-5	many	TGCGCCAGCAGACGTAGACCCGGACAGTTTGTACAAGAGACCCAGTACTTC	CASRRRPGQFVQETQYF
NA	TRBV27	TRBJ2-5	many	TGTGCCAGCAGTTTCTTACAGGCTCGGGAGACCCAGTACTTC	CASSFLQARETQYF
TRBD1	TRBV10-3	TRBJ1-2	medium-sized	TGTGCCATCAGTAAACAGGGGGACTATGGCTACACCTTC	CAISKQGDYGYTF
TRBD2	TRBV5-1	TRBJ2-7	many	TGCGCCAGCAGCTCAACCCTTACTAGCGGGGGGACCTACGAGCAGTACTTC	CASSSTLTSGGTYEQYF
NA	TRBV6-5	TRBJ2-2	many	TGTGCCAGCATGCGGGGAGGCACCGGGGAGCTGTTTTTT	CASMRGGTGELFF
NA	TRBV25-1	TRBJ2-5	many	TGTGCCAGCAGTGAATTAAACAGGGTGCCGGCAACCCAGTACTTC	CASSELNRVPATQYF
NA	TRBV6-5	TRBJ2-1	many	TGTGCCAGCAGTTACTCGAGTGGGAGCTCCTACAATGAGCAGTTCTTC	CASSYSSGSSYNEQFF
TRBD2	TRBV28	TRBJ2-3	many	TGTGCCAGCAGCTCGTTGAGCGGGAGCCAACGCGATACGCAGTATTTT	CASSSLSGSQRDTQYF
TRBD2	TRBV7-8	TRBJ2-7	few	TGTGCCAGCAGCTTAGAGATCACGGGAGGGCCACACGAGCAGTACTTC	CASSLEITGGPHEQYF
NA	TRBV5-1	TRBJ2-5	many	TGCGCCAGCAGTTCTCAAGAGACCCAGTACTTC	CASSSQETQYF
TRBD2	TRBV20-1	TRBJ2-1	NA	TGCAGTGCTAGTTCCGGGACTAGCAGTTACAATGAGCAGTTCTTC	CSASSGTSSYNEQFF
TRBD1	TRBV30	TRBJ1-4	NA	TGTGCCTGGACCCGGACAGGGGAAAAACTGTTTTTT	CAWTRTGEKLFF
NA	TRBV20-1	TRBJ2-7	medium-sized	TGCAGTGCTAGAGTCGGGGGAAGCGGGTGGGAGCAGTACTTC	CSARVGGSGWEQYF
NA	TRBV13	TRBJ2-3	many	TGTGCCAGCAGCCTGACAGGCCGAATCACAGATACGCAGTATTTT	CASSLTGRITDTQYF
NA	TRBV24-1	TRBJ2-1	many	TGTGCCACCAGTGCTGAGGGCAATGAGCAGTTCTTC	CATSAEGNEQFF
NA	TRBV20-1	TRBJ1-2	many	TGCAGTGCTGGGCCCCATATTCCGGGGTATAACTATGGCTACACCTTC	CSAGPHIPGYNYGYTF
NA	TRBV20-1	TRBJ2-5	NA	TGCAGTGCTAGTTCCAGGACAGTCCGGGAGACCCAGTACTTC	CSASSRTVRETQYF
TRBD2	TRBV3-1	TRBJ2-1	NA	TGTGCCAGCAGCCAAGATCTGGGTAGCGGGAGCCACGGATGGGGTGAGCAGTTCTTC	CASSQDLGSGSHGWGEQFF
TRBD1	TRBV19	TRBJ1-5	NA	TGTGCCAGTAGGACTGACAGGGGTTCAAATCAGCCCCAGCATTTT	CASRTDRGSNQPQHF
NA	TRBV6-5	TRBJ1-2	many	TGTGCCAGCAGTCGGGGGGATAACTATGGCTACACCTTC	CASSRGDNYGYTF
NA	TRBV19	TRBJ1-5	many	TGTGCCAGTAGTTTCAACATGGTTCAGCCCCAGCATTTT	CASSFNMVQPQHF
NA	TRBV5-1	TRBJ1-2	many	TGCGCCAGCAGCACCCAGACAGCAAACTATGGCTACACCTTC	CASSTQTANYGYTF
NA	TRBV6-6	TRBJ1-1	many	TGTGCCAGCAGTTACGGTCGCGCAGGGCCAATTGCTTTCTTT	CASSYGRAGPIAFF
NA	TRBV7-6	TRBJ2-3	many	TGTGCCAGCAGCTTGTCCGGCACAGATACGCAGTATTTT	CASSLSGTDTQYF
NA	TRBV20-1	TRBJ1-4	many	TGCAGTGCTAGAGATCGGGTGGTTGTGGGTGAAAAACTGTTTTTT	CSARDRVVVGEKLFF
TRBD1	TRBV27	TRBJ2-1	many	TGTGCCAGCAGTGGACAGGGTGCCTCCTACAATGAGCAGTTCTTC	CASSGQGASYNEQFF
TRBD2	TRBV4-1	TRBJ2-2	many	TGCGCCAGCAGCCGCTCTGGGGGGGAAACCGGGGAGCTGTTTTTT	CASSRSGGETGELFF
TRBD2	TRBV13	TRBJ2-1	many	TGTGCCAGCAGCTTATCTAGCGGGAGAAAGGTGCAGTTCTTC	CASSLSSGRKVQFF
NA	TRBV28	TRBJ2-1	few	TGTGCCAGCAGTTTTGACCAGGGGAATGAGCAGTTCTTC	CASSFDQGNEQFF
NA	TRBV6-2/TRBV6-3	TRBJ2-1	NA	TGTGCCAGCAGTTGGACCCAAGGGAATGAGCAGTTCTTC	CASSWTQGNEQFF
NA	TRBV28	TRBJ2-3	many	TGTGCCAGCCTAAGGGCGGCTAGCACAGATACGCAGTATTTT	CASLRAASTDTQYF
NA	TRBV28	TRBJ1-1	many	TGTGCCAGCAGTCCCCCTTTGGGGGTGGGGAACACTGAAGCTTTCTTT	CASSPPLGVGNTEAFF
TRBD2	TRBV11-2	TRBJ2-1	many	TGTGCCAGCAGCTTAGATGTCCCCTGGGGAGCGGGAGTCCCCAATGAGCAGTTCTTC	CASSLDVPWGAGVPNEQFF